These 32 T cell receptor beta chains originate from one sample sequenced in a study of cytomegalovirus exposure and HLA in healthy donors. TCRdb's copy holds only in-frame clones and misses some; the assay was immunoSEQ multiplex PCR. Here the sample spans 250,000 to 350,000 clones, approximately 87% being singletons. The sequencing sample was made of PBMCs. The receptors were sampled from a woman in her late teens or twenties in good health and CMV-seronegative.

The CDR3 is CASTRRVALGGYNEQFF. The CDR3 DNA is TGTGCCAGCACCCGTCGGGTAGCGCTCGGGGGTTACAATGAGCAGTTCTTC. The rearrangement joins TRBV2 to TRBJ2-1; a possible D gene is TRBD2 (6 bases). Deletions cut 7 bases from V and 4 bases from J, with 23 bases between. This CDR3 contains 17 residues. In germline, CDR1 is SNHLY, CDR2 FYNNEI.

The chain recombines TRBV9 with TRBJ2-3; perhaps TRBD1 as D (5 bases). Between the trimmed V and J ends, which lost 0 bases and 6 bases, there was a span of 14 bases. The CDR3 length is 15 residues. CDR1 and CDR2 from the germline V gene are SGDLS and YYNGEE. CDR3 sequence reads: CASSVVGRDGDTQYF. The CDR3, as DNA: TGTGCCAGCAGCGTAGTGGGGCGTGATGGGGATACGCAGTATTTT.

The CDR3 loop is CASSLPGTSSYEQYF. Here the CDR3 DNA reads TGTGCCAGCAGCTTGCCGGGTACGAGCTCCTACGAGCAGTACTTC. V gene TRBV5-4 combines with J gene TRBJ2-7; no reliable D call. The CDR3 is 15 residues long. Germline loops: CDR1 SGHNT, CDR2 YYREEE (reference sequence). Trimming took off 1 base at V and 0 bases at J, with 11 bases between the two ends. Looking up the rest from reference TRBV5-4 and TRBJ2-7 gives the full variable domain: ETGVTQSPTHLIKTRGQQVTLRCSSQSGHNTVSWYQQALGQGPQFIFQYYREEENGRGNFPPRFSGLQFPNYSSELNVNALELDDSALYLCASSLPGTSSYEQYFGPGTRLTVT.

This clone was counted a few times. The chain carries TRBV28 and TRBJ2-2; D not resolved. Germline assignment: CDR1 MDHEN and CDR2 SYDVKM. V lost 6 bases and J lost 5, with 4 bases in between. There are 11 residues in the CDR3. The CDR3, as DNA: TGTGCCAGCAGCATGACCGGGGAGCTGTTTTTT. It is translated as CASSMTGELFF. The whole variable domain, filled in from reference TRBV28 and TRBJ2-2, reads DVKVTQSSRYLVKRTGEKVFLECVQDMDHENMFWYRQDPGLGLRLIYFSYDVKMKEKGDIPEGYSVSREKKERFSLILESASTNQTSMYLCASSMTGELFFGEGSRLTVL.

The chain carries TRBV2 and TRBJ2-4; perhaps TRBD1 as D (6 bases). From germline, CDR1 is SNHLY and CDR2 FYNNEI. This CDR3 is built from 15 residues. The V end lost 5 bases, the J end lost 0 bases, and 11 bases lay between the germline ends. As DNA, the CDR3 is TGTGCCAGCAGTAACAGGGAACTAGCCAAAAACATTCAGTACTTC. Translating it yields CASSNRELAKNIQYF. The whole variable domain, remainder taken from reference TRBV2 and TRBJ2-4, is EPEVTQTPSHQVTQMGQEVILRCVPISNHLYFYWYRQILGQKVEFLVSFYNNEISEKSEIFDDQFSVERPDGSNFTLKIRSTKLEDSAMYFCASSNRELAKNIQYFGAGTRLSVL.

The chain carries TRBV5-8 and TRBJ2-2, with a tentative D call TRBD2 (5 bases). This CDR3 spans 15 amino acids. Between the trimmed V and J ends, which lost 8 bases and 4 bases, there was a span of 18 bases. CDR1 is SGHTS, CDR2 YDEGEE, per germline. The CDR3 here is CARPRGPGGTGELFF. CDR3 coding DNA: TGTGCCAGACCCAGAGGGCCCGGAGGCACCGGGGAGCTGTTTTTT. Supplemented by reference TRBV5-8 and TRBJ2-2, the full variable domain reads EAGVTQSPTHLIKTRGQQATLRCSPISGHTSVYWYQQALGLGLQFLLWYDEGEERNRGNFPPRFSGRQFPNYSSELNVNALELEDSALYLCARPRGPGGTGELFFGEGSRLTVL.

V gene TRBV7-9 combines with J gene TRBJ1-1, with D uncertain. Between the trimmed V and J ends, which lost 1 base and 11 bases, there was a span of 20 bases. CDR1 and CDR2 (germline): SEHNR, FQNEAQ (reference sequence). The CDR3 contains 15 residues. CDR3 in DNA: TGTGCCAGCAGCTTAGAGGGTAGCACGTCGGGGTGGGCTTTCTTT. It is translated as CASSLEGSTSGWAFF.

In DNA, the CDR3 is TGTGCCAGCAGTGGGGACAGGGGGTACCAAGAGACCCAGTACTTC. It is translated as CASSGDRGYQETQYF. V usage is TRBV28 and J usage is TRBJ2-5, with 11 nucleotides matching TRBD1. V lost 5 bases, J lost 0 bases, and 2 bases stayed unmatched. The CDR3 loop spans 15 amino acids. From germline, CDR1 is MDHEN and CDR2 SYDVKM. Combining the CDR3 with reference TRBV28 and TRBJ2-5 gives the whole variable domain DVKVTQSSRYLVKRTGEKVFLECVQDMDHENMFWYRQDPGLGLRLIYFSYDVKMKEKGDIPEGYSVSREKKERFSLILESASTNQTSMYLCASSGDRGYQETQYFGPGTRLLVL.

This chain uses TRBV28 with TRBJ1-1; possibly TRBD1 for D (6 bases). CDR3 length: 14 residues. CDR1 is MDHEN, CDR2 SYDVKM, per germline. V lost 5 bases and J lost 1, with 11 bases in between. DNA of the CDR3: TGTGCCAGCAGTCCCCGGACAGAGAACACTGAAGCTTTCTTT. Protein product: CASSPRTENTEAFF.

The rearrangement uses TRBV28 and TRBJ2-4, with 10 bases that match TRBD2. The CDR3 extends over 17 amino acids. V shed 2 bases, J shed 6 bases, and the junction held 10 bases outside the gene matches. Per germline, CDR1 MDHEN and CDR2 SYDVKM. CDR3 region: CASSLPAPLAGVNIQYF. As DNA, the CDR3 is TGTGCCAGCAGTTTACCGGCCCCCCTAGCGGGAGTAAACATTCAGTACTTC.

The chain carries TRBV5-8 and TRBJ2-3; 7 nucleotides align to TRBD2. Trimming took 0 bases from V and 6 from J; bases not matched to a gene: 10. Germline V gives CDR1 SGHTS, CDR2 YDEGEE. The CDR3 loop spans 16 amino acids. The CDR3 nucleotides read TGTGCCAGCAGCTTGGTGGCTAGCGGAGGGCCCGATACGCAGTATTTT. Its translation is CASSLVASGGPDTQYF. Filled out from reference TRBV5-8 and TRBJ2-3, the complete variable domain reads EAGVTQSPTHLIKTRGQQATLRCSPISGHTSVYWYQQALGLGLQFLLWYDEGEERNRGNFPPRFSGRQFPNYSSELNVNALELEDSALYLCASSLVASGGPDTQYFGPGTRLTVL.

There are a few counts of this clone. The rearrangement joins TRBV9 to TRBJ2-3; TRBD2 agrees at 7 bases. This CDR3 contains 15 residues. The ends lost 0 bases at V and 7 bases at J; junction bases unmatched: 8. In germline, CDR1 is SGDLS, CDR2 YYNGEE. The chain's CDR3 is CASSVDAASGYTQYF. The DNA of the CDR3 is TGTGCCAGCAGCGTAGACGCGGCTAGCGGTTATACGCAGTATTTT.

V is TRBV2 and J is TRBJ2-2; 8 bases agree with TRBD1. Trimming removed 5 bases from V and 6 bases from J; junction bases left unmatched: 5. This CDR3 is built from 14 residues. Germline V CDR1 and CDR2: SNHLY, FYNNEI. The CDR3 loop reads CASSRETGAGELFF. CDR3 bases: TGTGCCAGCAGTCGCGAGACAGGGGCCGGGGAGCTGTTTTTT.

The CDR3 here is CASSFDDRGFNQPQHF. CDR3 in DNA: TGTGCCAGCAGTTTCGATGACAGGGGGTTCAATCAGCCCCAGCATTTT. The chain uses TRBV28 and TRBJ1-5; the match to TRBD1 covers 9 bases. Germline CDR1 reads MDHEN; CDR2 reads SYDVKM. J gave up 3 bases and V 3 bases, and 6 bases lay outside the gene matches. The CDR3 consists of 16 residues.

The chain has TRBV18 and TRBJ1-1; maybe TRBD1 (6 bases). Germline V gene sequence: CDR1 KGHSH, CDR2 LQKENI. The CDR3 has 14 residues. V was cut by 6 bases and J by 3 bases, with 14 bases left in between. The CDR3 here is CASSQQGSDTEAFF. CDR3 coding DNA: TGTGCCAGCTCCCAACAGGGTTCGGACACTGAAGCTTTCTTT.

This sequence joins TRBV6-1 and TRBJ1-5; no definite D call. Germline CDR1 reads MNHNS; CDR2 reads SASEGT. The CDR3 contains 14 residues. Trimming removed 2 bases at V and 5 bases at J, with 10 bases between. The CDR3, as DNA: TGTGCCAGCAGTGAAAGGTGGGCCGATCAGCCCCAGCATTTT. This gives the protein CASSERWADQPQHF.

V is TRBV28 and J is TRBJ1-1; D possibly corresponds to TRBD1 (5 bases). CDR1 is MDHEN and CDR2 is SYDVKM in the germline V gene. This CDR3 has 13 residues. The V end lost 8 bases, the J end lost 10 bases, and 20 bases lay between the germline ends. The CDR3 is CASSSGVRSRAFF. CDR3 sequence (DNA): TGTGCCAGCTCCTCGGGGGTTAGGTCTCGAGCTTTCTTT.

The genes are TRBV6-5 and TRBJ2-1, with D possibly being TRBD1 (6 bases). Trimming cost V 6 bases and J 5 bases, with 17 bases left between them. CDR3 size: 15 residues. Germline V gene sequence: CDR1 MNHEY, CDR2 SVGAGI. The CDR3 is CASRPDSFRHNEQFF. The DNA of the CDR3 is TGTGCCAGCAGACCGGACAGCTTTAGACACAATGAGCAGTTCTTC.

The CDR3 spells CASTSSYNEQFF. The CDR3 DNA reads as TGTGCCAGCACCAGCTCCTACAATGAGCAGTTCTTC. The chain employs TRBV6-5 and TRBJ2-1; the D is unclear. Germline V lookup: CDR1 MNHEY, CDR2 SVGAGI. This CDR3 spans 12 amino acids. Trimming took 7 bases from V and 0 from J, leaving 4 bases between them.

The CDR3 DNA sequence: TGTGCCAGCAAAGCTTTCACCAGAGCAGCGCCCTTGGACTACGAGCAGTACTTC. Translated, it gives CASKAFTRAAPLDYEQYF. The gene calls are TRBV2 and TRBJ2-7; D is uncertain. Between the trimmed V and J ends, which lost 7 bases and 3 bases, there was a span of 28 bases. This CDR3 is built from 18 residues. Per the germline V gene, CDR1 is SNHLY and CDR2 is FYNNEI. Supplemented by reference TRBV2 and TRBJ2-7, the full variable domain reads EPEVTQTPSHQVTQMGQEVILRCVPISNHLYFYWYRQILGQKVEFLVSFYNNEISEKSEIFDDQFSVERPDGSNFTLKIRSTKLEDSAMYFCASKAFTRAAPLDYEQYFGPGTRLTVT.

V and J are TRBV2 and TRBJ2-5; the match to TRBD2 covers 11 bases. The V and J ends lost 6 bases and 5 bases, in that order; junction bases with no gene match: 8. The CDR3 runs to 15 residues. CDR1 and CDR2 (germline): SNHLY, FYNNEI. This chain's CDR3 is CASRGLAAHQETQYF. Here the CDR3 DNA reads TGTGCCAGCAGGGGACTAGCGGCCCATCAGGAGACCCAGTACTTC.

The chain recombines TRBV19 with TRBJ2-1; perhaps TRBD2 as D (5 bases). The CDR3 runs to 13 residues. Trimming pared 5 bases from V and 0 bases from J, leaving 5 bases between. In germline, CDR1 is LNHDA, CDR2 SQIVND (reference sequence). As DNA, the CDR3 is TGTGCCAGTAGTGGAGGCTCCTACAATGAGCAGTTCTTC. As protein: CASSGGSYNEQFF.

The chain recombines TRBV27 with TRBJ1-1; TRBD1 is a possible D gene (6 bases). CDR3 length: 14 amino acids. Trimming stripped 4 bases from V and 0 bases from J, with 9 bases between. In germline, CDR1 is MNHEY, CDR2 SMNVEV (reference sequence). CDR3 bases: TGTGCCAGCAGTTCTAGACAGGTGAACACTGAAGCTTTCTTT. Amino acid sequence: CASSSRQVNTEAFF.

This sequence joins TRBV28 and TRBJ1-1; D ambiguous. Germline assignment: CDR1 MDHEN and CDR2 SYDVKM. V shed 4 bases and J shed 1 base, with 13 bases lying between them. The CDR3 has 15 amino acids. The CDR3 reads CASSSPLRGNTEAFF. CDR3 DNA sequence: TGTGCCAGCAGTTCCCCCCTACGTGGGAACACTGAAGCTTTCTTT.

The V call is TRBV11-2, the J call TRBJ2-1; 10 nucleotides align to TRBD2. Germline V gene sequence: CDR1 SGHAT, CDR2 FQNNGV. J was trimmed by 9 bases and V by 3 bases; bases with no gene match: 5. This CDR3 contains 14 residues. The DNA for the CDR3 is TGTGCCAGCAGCTTGGATAGCGGGAGGCTTGAGCAGTTCTTC. Its translation: CASSLDSGRLEQFF.

The J gene is TRBJ2-3, the V gene TRBV28; tentatively, D is TRBD2 (6 bases). Germline V gene sequence: CDR1 MDHEN, CDR2 SYDVKM. Trimming removed 8 bases from V and 0 bases from J, with 9 bases in between. This CDR3 comprises 13 residues. CDR3 nucleotides: TGTGCCAGCGGGAGCGGGAGCACAGATACGCAGTATTTT. Translating gives CASGSGSTDTQYF.

The chain has TRBV19 and TRBJ2-1; 9 bases align to TRBD1. The CDR3 loop spans 16 amino acids. CDR1 and CDR2 from the germline V gene are LNHDA and SQIVND (reference sequence). Losses at the gene ends were 2 bases for V and 10 bases for J; bases not matched to a gene: 12. CDR3 bases: TGTGCCAGTAGTATACCCAACAGGGGGCGCCTAGGGGAGCAGTTCTTC. Its protein product is CASSIPNRGRLGEQFF.

The V call is TRBV4-1, the J call TRBJ2-3; 8 bases are a match to TRBD2. CDR3 size: 16 residues. V was clipped by 0 bases and J by 3 bases; unmatched bases: 5. Germline CDR1 and CDR2: MGHRA and YSYEKL. This CDR3 reads CASSQERAGATDTQYF. Here the CDR3 DNA reads TGCGCCAGCAGCCAAGAACGAGCGGGAGCAACAGATACGCAGTATTTT.

This clone was seen more than once but under ten times. The chain couples TRBV5-4 to TRBJ1-1; D unclear. Germline values: CDR1 SGHNT, CDR2 YYREEE (reference sequence). This CDR3 is 13 amino acids long. V gave up 0 bases and J gave up 8 bases, with 11 bases separating them. The CDR3 bases are TGTGCCAGCAGCTTGGCCGGGAGCACCGAAGCTTTCTTT. Amino acids: CASSLAGSTEAFF.

The rearrangement joins TRBV27 to TRBJ1-1; 7 nucleotides match TRBD1. Germline CDR1 and CDR2: MNHEY and SMNVEV (reference sequence). J lost 11 bases, V lost 3 bases, and 21 bases had no gene match. This CDR3 has 17 amino acids. The CDR3 sequence: CASSFRDSTFGAARAFF. DNA for the CDR3: TGTGCCAGCAGTTTCCGGGACAGCACTTTTGGGGCAGCCAGGGCTTTCTTT.

With respect to this clone: The junction differs from germline at one of its ends, possibly a read error. The chain couples TRBV7-7 to TRBJ2-1; TRBD2 aligns across 14 bases. There are 15 residues in the CDR3. CDR1 is SSHAT, CDR2 FNYEAQ, per germline (reference sequence). For the CDR3, the DNA is TGTGCTAGCAGCCCTGGGACTAGCGGGAGTTATGAGCAGTTCTTC. Translated, it gives CASSPGTSGSYEQFF. The full variable domain, its missing parts supplied by reference TRBV7-7 and TRBJ2-1, is GAGVSQSPRYKVTKRGQDVTLRCDPISSHATLYWYQQALGQGPEFLTYFNYEAQPDKSGLPSDRFSAERPEGSISTLTIQRTEQRDSAMYRCASSPGTSGSYEQFFGPGTRLTVL.

The V and J genes are TRBV4-1 and TRBJ1-5, with TRBD1 identical over 7 bases. V lost 1 base to trimming and J lost 9 bases; unmatched junction nucleotides: 21. CDR3 length: 19 residues. The germline gives CDR1 MGHRA, CDR2 YSYEKL. The CDR3, as DNA: TGCGCCAGCAGCCAAGTCTCGACAGGGAAAACCCCCCCACACAGGCCCCAGCATTTT. Protein sequence: CASSQVSTGKTPPHRPQHF.